These T cell receptor beta chains were read from a single sample in a study of blood T cell repertoires in COVID-19. Only in-frame clones appear in the TCRdb table, and some are missing; sequencing was by immunoSEQ multiplex PCR. The table lists 46,000 or so clones, about 89% of them singletons, with more than 15% in the top ten. The source material was peripheral blood. All receptors come from a man aged 55 to 70 with active or convalescent COVID-19. CDR3s include the opening cysteine and the closing phenylalanine or tryptophan. D genes are given only for firm matches. For some rows the clone size is stated as once, few or many, or as a class when expanded; others skip it.

d_call | j_call | clone_size | v_call | cdr3_nt | cdr3_aa
NA | TRBJ2-5 | NA | TRBV2 | TGTGCCAGCACACCTATCTCAGAGACCCAGTACTTC | CASTPISETQYF
NA | TRBJ1-1 | once | TRBV28 | TGTGCCAGCAGTTTATACTCGGTTAGGGGAAAAGCTTTCTTT | CASSLYSVRGKAFF
TRBD1 | TRBJ1-3 | NA | TRBV28 | TGTGCCAGCAGTAGGCCGGGACAGGGGGGAAACACCATATATTTT | CASSRPGQGGNTIYF
TRBD1 | TRBJ1-1 | NA | TRBV2 | TGTGCCAGCTCGGGGACAGGGGGATCTGAAGCTTTCTTT | CASSGTGGSEAFF
NA | TRBJ2-5 | NA | TRBV10-3 | TGTGCCATCAGTGAGTCGCAGGGAGAGACCCAGTACTTC | CAISESQGETQYF
NA | TRBJ1-2 | NA | TRBV6-5 | TGTGCCAGCAGTTCCCATTTGAGGGTTGGAGGCTATGGCTACACCTTC | CASSSHLRVGGYGYTF
NA | TRBJ1-1 | NA | TRBV4-1 | TGCGCCAGCAGCCAAGCCCCAGGGGACACTGAAGCTTTCTTT | CASSQAPGDTEAFF
NA | TRBJ1-2 | once | TRBV9 | TGTGCCAGCAGCGTAGCCCCGACACAAACTAACTATGGCTACACCTTC | CASSVAPTQTNYGYTF
TRBD2 | TRBJ2-1 | NA | TRBV4-1 | TGCGCCAGCAGCCAAGATCCCAGCGGGGGGGCCAATGAGCAGTTCTTC | CASSQDPSGGANEQFF
NA | TRBJ2-7 | NA | TRBV7-6 | TGTGCCAGCAGCTTAACCCAGGGTGGCGAGCAGTACTTC | CASSLTQGGEQYF
TRBD1 | TRBJ1-1 | NA | TRBV5-1 | TGCGCCAGCACACAGGACAGGGAGAACACTGAAGCTTTCTTT | CASTQDRENTEAFF
TRBD1 | TRBJ1-4 | NA | TRBV24-1 | TGTGCCACCAGTGACCCGGGACAGAATGAAAAACTGTTTTTT | CATSDPGQNEKLFF
TRBD1 | TRBJ1-5 | NA | TRBV5-1 | TGCGCCAGCAGCGCGACAGGGGATCAGCCCCAGCATTTT | CASSATGDQPQHF
NA | TRBJ1-2 | NA | TRBV10-1 | TGCGCCAGCAGTGGGGGCGGATCCTATGGCTACACCTTC | CASSGGGSYGYTF
NA | TRBJ1-6 | once | TRBV30 | TGTGCCTGGGGGGGGACATCTTTTTTATTTGATTCACCCCTCCACTTT | CAWGGTSFLFDSPLHF
TRBD2 | TRBJ2-1 | once | TRBV11-2 | TGTGCCAGCAGCCGGCGGGGGAACTACAATGAGCAGTTCTTC | CASSRRGNYNEQFF
NA | TRBJ2-5 | NA | TRBV15 | TGTGCCACCAGCAGCTTAGGGGGTTGGGAGACCCAGTACTTC | CATSSLGGWETQYF
NA | TRBJ2-7 | NA | TRBV6-5 | TGTGCCAGCAGTTACAGGGGCGGGGTGAGCTCCTACGAGCAGTACTTC | CASSYRGGVSSYEQYF
NA | TRBJ1-1 | NA | TRBV2 | TGTGCCAGCAGCGTTACGGAGACTGAAGCTTTCTTT | CASSVTETEAFF
TRBD1 | TRBJ2-7 | NA | TRBV5-4 | TGTGCCAGCAGCTTGGGACAGGGAAACGAGCAGTACTTC | CASSLGQGNEQYF
TRBD1 | TRBJ1-5 | NA | TRBV7-8 | TGTGCCAGCAGCCCCCGGGACAGCTTAGCTGGCAATCAGCCCCAGCATTTT | CASSPRDSLAGNQPQHF
NA | TRBJ1-2 | NA | TRBV2 | TGTGCCAGCACTTCCCGGAGGGCCTTCTACACCTTC | CASTSRRAFYTF
NA | TRBJ1-6 | NA | TRBV9 | TGTGCCAGCAGCGTTAGCGACTATTCACCCCTCCACTTT | CASSVSDYSPLHF
NA | TRBJ2-7 | NA | TRBV19 | TGTGCCAGTACCCAAGCTCCGGGTGGCGGGTACGAGCAGTACTTC | CASTQAPGGGYEQYF
NA | TRBJ1-2 | few | TRBV19 | TGTGCCAGTAGCCCCCAGCAGACTTACTATGGCTACACCTTC | CASSPQQTYYGYTF
NA | TRBJ2-2 | NA | TRBV4-3 | TGCGCCAGCAGCCAATATTGGGGCCCGAACACCGGGGAGCTGTTTTTT | CASSQYWGPNTGELFF
TRBD1 | TRBJ2-2 | NA | TRBV7-9 | TGTGCCAGCAGCAAAAGGACAGGGGGCTCTGTCGGGGAGCTGTTTTTT | CASSKRTGGSVGELFF
NA | TRBJ1-3 | NA | TRBV7-2 | TGTGCCAGCAGTCTAGGCCCTCACTCTGGAAACACCATATATTTT | CASSLGPHSGNTIYF
NA | TRBJ1-1 | once | TRBV6-4 | TGTGCCAGCAGTGAGCAGGCGTACACTGAAGCTTTCTTT | CASSEQAYTEAFF
NA | TRBJ2-7 | NA | TRBV28 | TGTGCCAGCAACCAGGGGTACGAGCAGTACTTC | CASNQGYEQYF
TRBD1 | TRBJ1-1 | few | TRBV7-2 | TGTGCCAGCAGCCTGACAGGGGGCACTGAAGCTTTCTTT | CASSLTGGTEAFF
NA | TRBJ1-6 | once | TRBV25-1 | TGTGCCAGCAGTGGACTCTCAGGGATTAATTCACCCCTCCACTTT | CASSGLSGINSPLHF
TRBD1 | TRBJ1-4 | NA | TRBV19 | TGTGCCAGTAGTTCGAGGGGGCGTGCAACTAATGAAAAACTGTTTTTT | CASSSRGRATNEKLFF
NA | TRBJ1-5 | once | TRBV2 | TGTGCCAGCAGTGAACGGGGTTTAAGCAATCAGCCCCAGCATTTT | CASSERGLSNQPQHF
TRBD1 | TRBJ1-2 | NA | TRBV5-1 | TGCGCCAGCAGCCCTGGGACAGGCGCAACCGGCTACACCTTC | CASSPGTGATGYTF
TRBD1 | TRBJ1-5 | NA | TRBV7-9 | TGTGCCAGCAGCTTAGGCCCGCGGGACAGGGTTGGTCAGCCCCAGCATTTT | CASSLGPRDRVGQPQHF
TRBD1 | TRBJ1-1 | NA | TRBV28 | TGTGCCAGCAGTACAGGGGGCCTGGGCACTGAAGCTTTCTTT | CASSTGGLGTEAFF
NA | TRBJ1-5 | NA | TRBV18 | TGTGCCAGCCGGATCGGGGGGAATCAGCCCCAGCATTTT | CASRIGGNQPQHF
NA | TRBJ1-3 | NA | TRBV6-5 | TGTGCCAGCAGGCGTACAGGGTTGAATGGAAACACCATATATTTT | CASRRTGLNGNTIYF
NA | TRBJ1-1 | NA | TRBV2 | TGTGCCAGCAGTGGGGGTAGCGCTGAAGCTTTCTTT | CASSGGSAEAFF
TRBD1 | TRBJ2-1 | few | TRBV18 | TGTGCCAGCTCACCCCCGGACAGGGGACCTTACAATGAGCAGTTCTTC | CASSPPDRGPYNEQFF
NA | TRBJ1-4 | NA | TRBV4-1 | TGCGCCAGCAGCCAAGAGCACAGGCGGGGGAGTGAAAAACTGTTTTTT | CASSQEHRRGSEKLFF
TRBD1 | TRBJ1-1 | NA | TRBV29-1 | TGCAGCGCAGAGACAGGGGCGAGTACTGAAGCTTTCTTT | CSAETGASTEAFF
TRBD1 | TRBJ2-5 | NA | TRBV7-3 | TGTGCCAGCAGCTTAGTGGGACAGGGTATCCAGTACTTC | CASSLVGQGIQYF
TRBD2 | TRBJ2-5 | NA | TRBV7-2 | TGTGCCAGCAGCTTACGGGGGGTCGAAGAGACCCAGTACTTC | CASSLRGVEETQYF
NA | TRBJ2-6 | NA | TRBV5-1 | TGCGCCAGCAGCTTGGTATTCCGGGTGGCCTCTGGGGCCAACGTCCTGACTTTC | CASSLVFRVASGANVLTF
TRBD2 | TRBJ2-3 | NA | TRBV6-5 | TGTGCCAGCACCCTGAGCGGGGACCGGACAGATACGCAGTATTTT | CASTLSGDRTDTQYF
TRBD1 | TRBJ1-2 | NA | TRBV5-1 | TGCGCCAGCAGCTTGGCACAGGGGACCAACTATGGCTACACCTTC | CASSLAQGTNYGYTF
NA | TRBJ1-4 | once | TRBV5-1 | TGCGCCAGCAGCTTGGGACAGCCTAATGAAAAACTGTTTTTT | CASSLGQPNEKLFF
TRBD1 | TRBJ2-5 | NA | TRBV7-9 | TGTGCCAGCAGCTCAGGGACAGGGGGCAGGAAGACCCAGTACTTC | CASSSGTGGRKTQYF
TRBD1 | TRBJ1-2 | NA | TRBV7-6 | TGTGCCAGCAGCCAGGGGACAGGCAACTATGGCTACACCTTC | CASSQGTGNYGYTF
TRBD2 | TRBJ2-6 | NA | TRBV28 | TGTGCCAGCAGTTTTCCCAGCGGGGGGTCTTGGGCCAACGTCCTGACTTTC | CASSFPSGGSWANVLTF
TRBD1 | TRBJ2-5 | NA | TRBV5-1 | TGCGCCAGCAGCCGCACAGGGGACGAGACCCAGTACTTC | CASSRTGDETQYF
TRBD2 | TRBJ2-1 | NA | TRBV5-5 | TGTGCCAGCAGCTATCTAGCGGGGGGGAATGAGCAGTTCTTC | CASSYLAGGNEQFF